What follows is one T cell receptor (beta chain) and its context. What it recognizes is unknown. This record comes from a study of cytomegalovirus exposure and HLA in healthy donors. Regarding the study as a whole: Across HLA loci, a later analysis found differing TCR association rates, with DRB1 most and HLA-C fewest. Looking again later, the authors saw that most CMV-associated TCR beta chains seemed HLA-restricted.

V gave up 4 bases and J gave up 5 bases; unmatched junction bases: 13. The germline gives CDR1 SGDLS, CDR2 YYNGEE. The CDR3 is made up of 16 amino acids. The PCR ran on 60 Vbeta and 13 Jbeta primers. Sequenced by immunoSEQ multiplex PCR; TCRdb stores in-frame clones only, minus some. Of roughly 130,000 clones listed, about 70% are singletons. Sequencing input: PBMCs. The source is a woman in her thirties or forties in good health and CMV-seropositive. The chain employs TRBV9 and TRBJ2-5, with 8 bases matching TRBD2. The CDR3 region has the DNA TGTGCCAGCAGCCTAAGGACTAGGCGCGGGGGGGAGACCCAGTACTTC. It yields the protein CASSLRTRRGGETQYF.